The 13 T cell receptor beta chains given below trace back to one sample, sequenced in a study of cytomegalovirus exposure and HLA in healthy donors. The PCR employed 60 Vbeta primers together with 13 Jbeta primers. Method: immunoSEQ multiplex PCR; TCRdb's copy keeps in-frame clones and lacks some. The repertoire holds around 100,000 clones, with roughly 80% as singletons. The sequenced sample was PBMCs. The receptor set was obtained from a female donor in good health and CMV-seropositive.

This rearrangement joins TRBV7-9 to TRBJ2-1; D gene unclear. Germline CDR1 and CDR2: SEHNR and FQNEAQ (reference sequence). CDR3 length equals 15 residues. The V end lost 4 bases, the J end lost 5 bases, and 15 bases lay between the germline ends. CDR3 region: CASSSTANLNNEQFF. In nucleotides, the CDR3 is TGTGCCAGCAGCTCCACCGCTAACCTAAACAATGAGCAGTTCTTC.

The chain uses TRBV2 and TRBJ1-4; a possible D gene is TRBD1 (5 bases). The CDR3 sequence is 14 residues long. Germline V gene data show CDR1 as SNHLY and CDR2 as FYNNEI. V dropped 7 bases and J dropped 7 bases, with 16 bases sitting between them. CDR3 residues: CASIIGVRSEKLFF. The CDR3 nucleotides are TGTGCCAGCATAATAGGGGTCCGCTCTGAAAAACTGTTTTTT.

The V call is TRBV10-2, the J call TRBJ1-1; D unresolved. V lost 2 bases and J lost 0, with 10 bases in between. Germline-derived CDR1 and CDR2 are WSHSY and SAAADI. There are 15 residues in the CDR3. Here the CDR3 DNA reads TGCGCCAGCAGTGAGAATGCAGGATTGAACACTGAAGCTTTCTTT. Its translation is CASSENAGLNTEAFF.

The V gene is TRBV19, the J gene TRBJ1-4; D is unclear. The CDR3 covers 15 residues. Germline V gene data show CDR1 as LNHDA and CDR2 as SQIVND (reference sequence). V was shortened by 4 bases and J by 6 bases, with 15 bases between the two germline ends. CDR3 sequence (DNA): TGTGCCAGTAGTACAGCGGGGAGGAACCATGAAAAACTGTTTTTT. This translates into CASSTAGRNHEKLFF.

This sequence joins TRBV4-1 and TRBJ2-7; weak D call: TRBD2 (5 bases). V gave up 0 bases and J gave up 3 bases, with 12 bases separating them. The CDR3 spans 15 residues. The germline V gene has CDR1 MGHRA and CDR2 YSYEKL. The CDR3 protein is CASSQDGSGYYEQYF. The CDR3 nucleotides are TGCGCCAGCAGCCAAGATGGGAGTGGGTACTACGAGCAGTACTTC.

For the CDR3, the DNA is TGTGCCTGGAGTTTCGGCAGGGTGAACACCGGGGAGCTGTTTTTT. This translates into CAWSFGRVNTGELFF. The rearrangement uses TRBV30 and TRBJ2-2, with D perhaps matching TRBD1 (5 bases). The germline V gene encodes CDR1 GTSNPN and CDR2 SVGIG (reference sequence). This CDR3 is built from 15 residues. V gave up 2 bases and J gave up 1 base, with 11 bases separating them. The entire variable domain, with the rest obtained from reference TRBV30 and TRBJ2-2, is as follows: SQTIHQWPATLVQPVGSPLSLECTVEGTSNPNLYWYRQAAGRGLQLLFYSVGIGQISSEVPQNLSASRPQDRQFILSSKKLLLSDSGFYLCAWSFGRVNTGELFFGEGSRLTVL.

In regard to this clone: One end of the junction varies from germline; a read error may be responsible. The chain joins TRBV19 to TRBJ2-7, with a possible D match to TRBD2 (5 bases). The CDR3 has 13 residues. Germline values: CDR1 LNHDA, CDR2 SQIVND (reference sequence). CDR3 region: CASSPQHTGSLNF. The CDR3 coding sequence is TGTGCCAGTAGCCCCCAGCACACGGGATCTTTAAACTTC.

This clone came up a few times. Its ends do not fully match the called genes, so a read error is possible. The chain couples TRBV7-7 to TRBJ2-2, with a weak D call TRBD1 (6 bases). The CDR3 is 14 amino acids. In germline, CDR1 is SSHAT, CDR2 FNYEAQ (reference sequence). The CDR3 DNA sequence: TGTGCTAGCAGCCTGACAGGGAACACCGGGGAGCTGTTTTTT. Amino acids: CASSLTGNTGELFF.

The rearrangement uses TRBV9 and TRBJ2-1, with D tentatively TRBD1 (5 bases). CDR3 length: 13 residues. Trimming removed 1 base at V and 4 bases at J, with 6 bases between. CDR1 is SGDLS and CDR2 is YYNGEE in the germline V gene. The CDR3 sequence: CASSVQGYNEQFF. As DNA, the CDR3 is TGTGCCAGCAGCGTACAGGGTTACAATGAGCAGTTCTTC.

This rearrangement joins TRBV2 to TRBJ2-5; D is perhaps TRBD1 (6 bases). Judging by the DNA end, TRBJ2-7 fits better; the J call may be wrong. Germline V gives CDR1 SNHLY, CDR2 FYNNEI. The length of the CDR3 is 12 residues. CDR3 sequence (DNA): TGTGCCAGCATTTGGGACATTTACGAGCAGTACTTC. Residues: CASIWDIYEQYF.

The table lists this clone with a count of one. The CDR3: CASSLAGTDTQYF. The DNA for the CDR3 is TGCGCCAGCAGCTTAGCAGGAACAGATACGCAGTATTTT. This chain links TRBV5-1 with TRBJ2-3; D is undetermined. The germline CDR1 and CDR2 sequences are SGHRS and YFSETQ. V lost 2 bases and J lost 3, with 7 bases in between. The CDR3 sequence is 13 residues long.

This sequence joins TRBV2 and TRBJ2-1; TRBD2 aligns across 10 bases. The length of the CDR3 is 19 residues. The trim removed 0 bases at V and 5 bases at J, leaving 13 bases unmatched. The V gene's germline CDR1 is SNHLY and CDR2 FYNNEI. CDR3 amino acids: CASSEALLRGTSENNEQFF. The CDR3 DNA follows: TGTGCCAGCAGTGAAGCGCTATTAAGGGGGACTAGCGAGAACAATGAGCAGTTCTTC.

This clone was picked up a small number of times. The same CDR3 arises from other DNA sequences in this sample as well. The rearrangement joins TRBV5-1 to TRBJ1-4; D not certain. This CDR3 comprises 14 residues. V dropped 1 base and J dropped 2 bases, with 6 bases sitting between them. Germline CDR1 is SGHRS and CDR2 is YFSETQ. The CDR3 region has the DNA TGCGCCAGCAGCTTGTTGGCTACTAATGAAAAACTGTTTTTT. Translating gives CASSLLATNEKLFF.